This T cell receptor (beta chain) was recovered during a study of OX40 agonist ivuxolimab in advanced cancers. Profiling relied on immunoSEQ multiplex PCR, and the TCRdb table lists in-frame clones only, not all of them. Here the sample spans around 64,000 clones, around nine tenths being singletons. The length of the CDR3 is 13 residues. The V gene lost 0 bases and the J gene lost 6 bases, with 9 bases spanning the gap. The germline V gene encodes CDR1 ENHRY and CDR2 SYGVKD. Here the sequenced sample was CD4+ or CD8+ T cells sorted from blood, taken in a trial of the OX40 agonist ivuxolimab. The chain has TRBV10-3 and TRBJ2-7, with D uncertain. The source of this sequence is an adult with an advanced solid tumor such as melanoma, head and neck, liver or kidney cancer. In nucleotides, the CDR3 is TGTGCCATCAGTGAGTCCGAAATACGCGAGCAGTACTTC. Its translation is CAISESEIREQYF.